What follows are 3 T cell receptor beta chains derived from one specimen sequenced in a study of blood T cell repertoires in COVID-19. Libraries were prepared by immunoSEQ multiplex PCR; TCRdb keeps only in-frame clonotypes and omits some of them. Of around 110,000 clones in the sample, roughly nine tenths were seen once. Sequencing used peripheral blood. These TCRs come from a human donor with active COVID-19. The donor label of this sample is uncertain.

The chain has TRBV18 and TRBJ2-7; D perhaps matches TRBD2 (5 bases). Looked up from germline, CDR1 is KGHSH and CDR2 is LQKENI. V lost 3 bases, J lost 5 bases, and 26 bases lay in between. The CDR3 length is 18 residues. CDR3 amino acids: CASSPKRETLTRLHEQYF. The CDR3 DNA sequence: TGTGCCAGCTCACCGAAGAGGGAAACTCTTACTCGGCTCCACGAGCAGTACTTC.

The count of this clone is one. The V gene is TRBV7-2, the J gene TRBJ1-6; D remains unclear. The CDR3 totals 17 residues. Germline V gives CDR1 SGHTA, CDR2 FQGNSA. Trimming removed 1 base from V and 10 bases from J, with 20 bases in between. CDR3 sequence (DNA): TGTGCCAGCAGCTTAGTCTCTCCGGGGAGAAATGTATCACCCCTCCACTTT. Translated, it gives CASSLVSPGRNVSPLHF.

The genes are TRBV10-3 and TRBJ2-7; 9 bases map to TRBD1. CDR3 length equals 14 residues. V dropped 10 bases and J dropped 5; count of bases not matched to a gene: 12. The germline V gene encodes CDR1 ENHRY and CDR2 SYGVKD. CDR3: CATRVQGASHEQYF. Here the CDR3 DNA reads TGTGCCACGAGGGTACAGGGGGCCAGCCACGAGCAGTACTTC.